This TCR beta chain was found in a study of control samples from healthy donors and cancer patients. This CDR3 is 16 amino acids long. Germline CDR1 SGHAT, CDR2 FQNNGV. V was clipped by 4 bases and J by 4 bases, with 19 bases between them. The assay was immunoSEQ multiplex PCR, and TCRdb's table has in-frame clones only and misses some. The top ten clones hold 5.7% of a sample with about 150,000 clones, about 94% of them seen once. Sequencing used blood. The chain combines TRBV11-2 with TRBJ1-2; no clear D. This TCR came from a middle-aged man in good health. This chain's CDR3 is CASSSPLGSSGYGYTF. In nucleotides, the CDR3 is TGTGCCAGCAGCTCCCCCCTCGGCTCATCGGGCTATGGCTACACCTTC.